Listed here are 27 T cell receptor beta chains from one sample, sequenced in a study of blood T cell repertoires in COVID-19. The table came from immunoSEQ multiplex PCR; TCRdb's copy has only in-frame clones and leaves some out. The sample holds around 250,000 clones, roughly 86% seen once. Input material: peripheral blood. Receptor source: a woman aged 60-75 years who had recovered from COVID-19.

This clone was seen a few times. The chain has TRBV4-2 and TRBJ2-1, with TRBD1 matching over 7 bases. The trim removed 6 bases at V and 6 bases at J, leaving 5 bases unmatched. The CDR3 loop spans 13 amino acids. The germline gives CDR1 LGHNA, CDR2 YNFKEQ. The CDR3 spells CASRPGQSNEQFF. CDR3 DNA sequence: TGTGCCAGCAGACCGGGACAGAGCAATGAGCAGTTCTTC.

The V call is TRBV28, the J call TRBJ1-5; 7 nucleotides match TRBD1. This CDR3 comprises 16 residues. Germline lookup yields CDR1 MDHEN and CDR2 SYDVKM. V shed 4 bases, J shed 7 bases, and the junction held 13 bases outside the gene matches. The CDR3 coding sequence is TGTGCCAGCAGTTCTCCAGACAGGGCTGTAGGCCAGCCCCAGCATTTT. Protein product: CASSSPDRAVGQPQHF.

The genes are TRBV5-6 and TRBJ2-7; possibly TRBD1 for D (6 bases). Per the germline V gene, CDR1 is SGHDT and CDR2 is YYEEEE. V was shortened by 7 bases and J by 2 bases, with 16 bases between the two germline ends. The CDR3 runs 14 residues. This CDR3 is CASEDSLVPYEQYF. The CDR3 DNA sequence: TGTGCCAGCGAGGACAGCCTGGTCCCCTACGAGCAGTACTTC.

In its sample, this clone was seen a few times. This chain links TRBV19 with TRBJ1-1; D may be TRBD1 (6 bases). V gave up 10 bases and J gave up 2 bases, with 26 bases separating them. Germline V CDR1 and CDR2: LNHDA, SQIVND (reference sequence). This CDR3 region has 17 residues. This chain's CDR3 is CATREGSHREINTEAFF. CDR3 nucleotide sequence: TGTGCCACCAGGGAGGGGTCACACAGGGAGATTAACACTGAAGCTTTCTTT.

The chain recombines TRBV27 with TRBJ1-1; TRBD1 might be the D (6 bases). Looked up from germline, CDR1 is MNHEY and CDR2 is SMNVEV (reference sequence). The CDR3 contains 14 residues. V was trimmed by 2 bases and J by 2 bases, leaving 9 bases between them. The CDR3 loop reads CASSLEQGNTEAFF. The CDR3 nucleotides read TGTGCCAGCAGTTTAGAACAGGGTAACACTGAAGCTTTCTTT.

This chain connects TRBV28 to TRBJ1-4; D call uncertain. CDR1 and CDR2 (germline): MDHEN, SYDVKM. The CDR3 spans 12 residues. V shed 3 bases and J shed 6 bases, with 5 bases lying between them. CDR3 DNA: TGTGCCAGCAGTTTCCCGGATGAAAAACTGTTTTTT. Encoded protein: CASSFPDEKLFF. Full variable domain (remainder filled in from reference TRBV28 and TRBJ1-4): DVKVTQSSRYLVKRTGEKVFLECVQDMDHENMFWYRQDPGLGLRLIYFSYDVKMKEKGDIPEGYSVSREKKERFSLILESASTNQTSMYLCASSFPDEKLFFGSGTQLSVL.

The chain recombines TRBV19 with TRBJ1-1; 10 bases agree with TRBD1. The length of the CDR3 is 15 residues. Looked up from germline, CDR1 is LNHDA and CDR2 is SQIVND (reference sequence). Trimming took 5 bases from V and 10 from J; bases not matched to a gene: 13. CDR3 DNA: TGTGCCAGTAGTGACCCCGGGACAGGGGTAGCGGCAGCTTTCTTT. Its translation: CASSDPGTGVAAAFF.

This chain links TRBV6-5 with TRBJ2-4; weak D call: TRBD1 (6 bases). This CDR3 is built from 12 residues. Looked up from germline, CDR1 is MNHEY and CDR2 is SVGAGI. The V end lost 5 bases, the J end lost 13 bases, and 15 bases lay between the germline ends. In DNA, the CDR3 is TGTGCCAGCAGTCCTAACTCGGGACACCAGTACTTC. It encodes CASSPNSGHQYF.

The chain carries TRBV27 and TRBJ2-2, with D possibly matching TRBD2 (6 bases). The CDR3 runs to 16 residues. The V and J ends lost 8 bases and 3 bases respectively, with 19 bases between them. Germline V CDR1 and CDR2: MNHEY, SMNVEV (reference sequence). CDR3 region: CASALSQGGHTGELFF. In DNA, the CDR3 is TGTGCCAGCGCCCTGAGTCAGGGAGGTCACACCGGGGAGCTGTTTTTT.

The chain is built from TRBV7-9 and TRBJ2-2; D possibly corresponds to TRBD2 (5 bases). V lost 7 bases to trimming and J lost 4 bases, with 19 bases between them. CDR1 is SEHNR and CDR2 is FQNEAQ in the germline V gene (reference sequence). This CDR3 has 16 residues. The CDR3: CASTSSGNTLTGELFF. CDR3 DNA: TGTGCCAGCACCTCTTCGGGGAATACCCTCACCGGGGAGCTGTTTTTT. Filled out from reference TRBV7-9 and TRBJ2-2, the complete variable domain reads DTGVSQNPRHKITKRGQNVTFRCDPISEHNRLYWYRQTLGQGPEFLTYFQNEAQLEKSRLLSDRFSAERPKGSFSTLEIQRTEQGDSAMYLCASTSSGNTLTGELFFGEGSRLTVL.

The chain links TRBV9 to TRBJ2-5; 8 positions agree with TRBD2. Trimming cost V 0 bases and J 3 bases; bases outside gene matches: 7. The CDR3 runs 16 residues. The germline CDR1 and CDR2 sequences are SGDLS and YYNGEE. The CDR3 bases are TGTGCCAGCAGCGTAGCCGGTAGCGGGGCCGAAGAGACCCAGTACTTC. The encoded protein is CASSVAGSGAEETQYF.

The J gene is TRBJ2-7, the V gene TRBV6-1; TRBD1 aligns across 9 bases. Germline-derived CDR1 and CDR2 are MNHNS and SASEGT. The CDR3 is 13 residues long. V was clipped by 3 bases and J by 11 bases; unmatched bases: 8. DNA of the CDR3: TGTGCCAGCAGTGAGGGACAGGGTCAAGTAGAGTACTTC. Translation gives CASSEGQGQVEYF.

This rearrangement joins TRBV6-6 to TRBJ1-2; D not resolved. CDR1 is MNHNY and CDR2 is SVGAGI in the germline V gene (reference sequence). The ends were cut back, 4 bases at V and 0 bases at J, with 9 bases in the middle. The CDR3 contains 14 residues. CDR3 nucleotide sequence: TGTGCCAGCAGTTTAGGCGGAGCTAACTATGGCTACACCTTC. It translates to CASSLGGANYGYTF.

This sequence joins TRBV25-1 and TRBJ2-7, with a weak D call TRBD1 (5 bases). V was pared by 4 bases and J by 6 bases, with 10 bases between. Germline V gives CDR1 MGHDK, CDR2 SYGVNS. This CDR3 comprises 12 residues. The CDR3 here is CASSATGSEQYF. The CDR3 DNA follows: TGTGCCAGCAGTGCCACAGGCTCCGAGCAGTACTTC.

The chain links TRBV7-9 to TRBJ1-2; D perhaps matches TRBD1 (6 bases). The CDR3 covers 12 residues. The germline gives CDR1 SEHNR, CDR2 FQNEAQ (reference sequence). The germline V and J ends were trimmed by 2 bases and 7 bases, with 8 bases remaining between them. The CDR3 region has the DNA TGTGCCAGCAGCTTACGGGGGGCTGGCTACACCTTC. Amino acid sequence: CASSLRGAGYTF.

This chain connects TRBV7-2 to TRBJ2-5; the D is unclear. V lost 3 bases to trimming and J lost 5 bases, with 7 bases between them. Germline-derived CDR1 and CDR2 are SGHTA and FQGNSA. The CDR3 sequence is 12 residues long. CDR3 DNA sequence: TGTGCCAGCAGCTTCTCGAGGGAGACCCAGTACTTC. This sequence encodes CASSFSRETQYF.

The V gene is TRBV29-1, the J gene TRBJ2-2, with D perhaps TRBD2 (6 bases). The CDR3 spans 14 residues. Trimming removed 4 bases at V and 1 base at J, with 10 bases between. The germline V gene encodes CDR1 SQVTM and CDR2 ANQGSEA. The CDR3 sequence is CSVAQGGNTGELFF. The CDR3 region has the DNA TGCAGCGTTGCGCAGGGAGGGAACACCGGGGAGCTGTTTTTT.

The chain couples TRBV18 to TRBJ1-6, with 7 bases identical to TRBD1. Unmatched junction bases numbered 8, after V lost 6 bases and J lost 9 bases. In germline, CDR1 is KGHSH, CDR2 LQKENI. The CDR3 length is 14 residues. The CDR3 nucleotides read TGTGCCAGCTCCCCTGGACAGGATATTTCACCCCTCCACTTT. Translation: CASSPGQDISPLHF.

CDR3 nucleotide sequence: TGTGCCAGTAGTGAAACCGCCGACAGGGGAAACACCATATATTTT. It specifies CASSETADRGNTIYF. The V gene is TRBV19, the J gene TRBJ1-3, with a tentative D call TRBD1 (6 bases). Germline CDR1 and CDR2: LNHDA and SQIVND (reference sequence). The CDR3 loop spans 15 amino acids. The V and J ends lost 5 bases and 4 bases respectively, with 15 bases between them.

The chain employs TRBV7-2 and TRBJ1-3; D gene unclear. V lost 0 bases and J 0 bases, leaving 6 bases between the germline ends. This CDR3 comprises 15 residues. The germline CDR1 and CDR2 sequences are SGHTA and FQGNSA. The CDR3 DNA follows: TGTGCCAGCAGCTTAGCGCGCGGCTCTGGAAACACCATATATTTT. It encodes CASSLARGSGNTIYF.

The chain joins TRBV24-1 to TRBJ1-5; a possible D gene is TRBD1 (6 bases). This CDR3 region has 17 residues. The V end lost 4 bases, the J end lost 1 base, and 16 bases lay between the germline ends. The germline V gene encodes CDR1 KGHDR and CDR2 SFDVKD. CDR3 DNA sequence: TGTGCCACCAGTGAGAAAAGACAGGTCTTAAGCAATCAGCCCCAGCATTTT. This translates into CATSEKRQVLSNQPQHF.

V and J are TRBV5-1 and TRBJ2-2, with a possible D match to TRBD2 (6 bases). Per germline, CDR1 SGHRS and CDR2 YFSETQ. This CDR3 is 15 amino acids long. V shed 1 base and J shed 5 bases, with 12 bases lying between them. This CDR3 is CASSLPAAGTGELFF. In nucleotides, the CDR3 is TGCGCCAGCAGCTTGCCAGCGGCGGGGACCGGGGAGCTGTTTTTT.

This clone was observed a handful of times. V is TRBV7-9 and J is TRBJ1-4, with 7 bases fitting TRBD1. Germline V gene sequence: CDR1 SEHNR, CDR2 FQNEAQ (reference sequence). The V gene end was trimmed by 8 bases and the J gene end by 8 bases; junction bases not matched to a gene: 11. This CDR3 region has 14 residues. The CDR3 protein is CASGGQGGWEKLFF. For the CDR3, the DNA is TGTGCCAGCGGCGGGCAGGGGGGTTGGGAAAAACTGTTTTTT.

This clone was seen once. The CDR3 region is CASSTSGGVYNEQFF. The CDR3 nucleotides read TGTGCCAGTAGCACTAGCGGGGGAGTTTACAATGAGCAGTTCTTC. This chain joins TRBV19 and TRBJ2-1; TRBD2 agrees at 11 bases. The germline V gene encodes CDR1 LNHDA and CDR2 SQIVND (reference sequence). CDR3 length equals 15 residues. V was pared by 6 bases and J by 4 bases, with 5 bases of the junction left unmatched.

The V and J genes are TRBV2 and TRBJ1-2; D is uncertain. The CDR3 spans 11 residues. CDR1 is SNHLY, CDR2 FYNNEI, per germline. The V gene lost 6 bases and the J gene lost 5 bases, with 7 bases spanning the gap. CDR3 sequence reads: CASRPGYGYTF. In DNA, the CDR3 is TGTGCCAGCAGACCCGGGTATGGCTACACCTTC.

The chain links TRBV28 to TRBJ2-7; 8 bases fit TRBD2. The CDR3 sequence is 13 residues long. CDR1 and CDR2 (germline): MDHEN, SYDVKM. J gave up 7 bases and V 4 bases, and 6 bases lay outside the gene matches. The CDR3 sequence: CASSSGGRGEQYF. The CDR3 coding sequence is TGTGCCAGCAGTTCGGGAGGGCGCGGAGAGCAGTACTTC.

This clone showed up just once. The genes are TRBV2 and TRBJ1-4, with TRBD1 as a possible D gene (5 bases). There are 12 residues in the CDR3. Per germline, CDR1 SNHLY and CDR2 FYNNEI. V was pared by 8 bases and J by 7 bases, with 11 bases between. The CDR3 DNA is TGTGCCAGCGCGCAGGGAGGTGAAAAACTGTTTTTT. Protein: CASAQGGEKLFF. Drawing the rest from reference TRBV2 and TRBJ1-4, the complete variable domain is EPEVTQTPSHQVTQMGQEVILRCVPISNHLYFYWYRQILGQKVEFLVSFYNNEISEKSEIFDDQFSVERPDGSNFTLKIRSTKLEDSAMYFCASAQGGEKLFFGSGTQLSVL.